Listed below are T cell receptor beta chains from one sample, sequenced in a study of beta chain features in type 1 diabetes. Sequencing was performed with immunoSEQ multiplex PCR; in TCRdb, only in-frame clones are kept and a portion is missing. The table has more than 250,000 clones, about a fifth seen once. Sequencing used naive CD4+ T cells from blood. All receptors derive from a woman aged 40 to 55 with type 1 diabetes. Each CDR3 is given with its conserved first and last residue. D genes are given only for firm matches. Rows may omit the clone size; those that give it use once, few, many or a size class.

d_gene | abundance | j_gene | v_gene | CDR3aa | CDR3nt
TRBD1 | few | TRBJ1-2 | TRBV28 | CASSSSDRDKGYTF | TGTGCCAGCAGTTCTAGCGACAGGGACAAGGGCTACACCTTC
TRBD1 | few | TRBJ2-1 | TRBV9 | CASSVTGGMMGNEQFF | TGTGCCAGCAGCGTTACAGGGGGAATGATGGGGAATGAGCAGTTCTTC
NA | few | TRBJ2-6 | TRBV15 | CATSRDSVVTGANVLTF | TGTGCCACCAGCAGAGATTCCGTAGTAACTGGGGCCAACGTCCTGACTTTC
TRBD2 | few | TRBJ2-1 | TRBV19 | CASSTSGRPAYNEQFF | TGTGCCAGTAGTACGAGCGGGAGGCCCGCCTACAATGAGCAGTTCTTC
NA | few | TRBJ2-5 | TRBV29-1 | CSVEDQAGGTQYF | TGCAGCGTTGAAGATCAGGCCGGGGGGACCCAGTACTTC
NA | NA | TRBJ1-1 | TRBV6-5 | CASSYGQGGLTEAFF | TGTGCCAGCAGTTACGGGCAGGGAGGGCTCACTGAAGCTTTCTTT
TRBD1 | NA | TRBJ2-1 | TRBV9 | CASSALGTGGEGEQFF | TGTGCCAGCAGCGCCCTCGGGACAGGGGGCGAGGGAGAGCAGTTCTTC
NA | NA | TRBJ1-6 | TRBV14 | CASSQERSPPLHF | TGTGCCAGCAGCCAAGAACGAAGCCCACCCCTCCACTTT
TRBD2 | once | TRBJ2-1 | TRBV2 | CASSESGRAGLEQFF | TGTGCCAGCAGTGAGAGTGGGAGGGCCGGTCTTGAGCAGTTCTTC
NA | few | TRBJ2-3 | TRBV6-6 | CASSQQGPGDTQYF | TGTGCCAGCAGTCAACAGGGCCCGGGAGATACGCAGTATTTT
NA | NA | TRBJ2-1 | TRBV4-1 | CASSQETRGEQFF | TGCGCCAGCAGCCAAGAGACTCGCGGTGAGCAGTTCTTC
NA | NA | TRBJ1-3 | TRBV4-1 | CASSQDLITPGVGNTIYF | TGCGCCAGCAGCCAAGACTTGATAACTCCAGGGGTGGGAAACACCATATATTTT
TRBD2 | few | TRBJ2-1 | TRBV28 | CASSGSGSSYNEQFF | TGTGCCAGTAGCGGAAGCGGGAGCTCCTACAATGAGCAGTTCTTC
NA | few | TRBJ1-1 | TRBV4-3 | CASSEQVMNTEAFF | TGCGCCAGCAGTGAACAGGTAATGAACACTGAAGCTTTCTTT
TRBD2 | NA | TRBJ2-7 | TRBV7-6 | CASSLGGTNYEQYF | TGTGCCAGCAGCTTGGGGGGGACGAACTACGAGCAGTACTTC
NA | NA | TRBJ1-1 | TRBV11-2 | CASSSPKGWITEAFF | TGTGCCAGCAGCTCGCCAAAGGGGTGGATCACTGAAGCTTTCTTT
NA | NA | TRBJ1-1 | TRBV9 | CASSAEGGGMTEAFF | TGTGCCAGCAGCGCCGAGGGGGGGGGCATGACTGAAGCTTTCTTT
NA | few | TRBJ2-7 | TRBV27 | CASSRGTPGEYEQYF | TGTGCCAGCAGTCGGGGGACTCCGGGGGAGTACGAGCAGTACTTC
NA | few | TRBJ1-5 | TRBV19 | CASRAGGVNQPQHF | TGTGCCAGTAGGGCGGGGGGCGTGAATCAGCCCCAGCATTTT
NA | NA | TRBJ2-5 | TRBV10-3 | CAISPGQQETQYF | TGTGCCATCAGTCCTGGACAGCAAGAGACCCAGTACTTC
TRBD1 | NA | TRBJ1-2 | TRBV6-5 | CASSPGQGRTYGYTF | TGTGCCAGCAGTCCCGGACAGGGAAGGACCTATGGCTACACCTTC
NA | NA | TRBJ1-2 | TRBV7-9 | CASSSSGQGPFNYGYTF | TGTGCCAGCAGCTCCTCGGGGCAGGGGCCGTTTAACTATGGCTACACCTTC
TRBD1 | few | TRBJ2-1 | TRBV18 | CASSPNWAGGYNEQFF | TGTGCCAGCTCACCTAATTGGGCAGGGGGATACAATGAGCAGTTCTTC
TRBD1 | few | TRBJ1-1 | TRBV7-9 | CASSLGQGPTEAFF | TGTGCCAGCAGCTTAGGACAGGGACCAACTGAAGCTTTCTTT
NA | NA | TRBJ1-5 | TRBV4-3 | CASSQEGRVGQPQHF | TGCGCCAGCAGCCAAGAAGGGCGGGTAGGGCAGCCCCAGCATTTT
NA | NA | TRBJ2-6 | TRBV18 | CASSPTSGSGANVLTF | TGTGCCAGCTCACCAACGTCTGGGAGTGGGGCCAACGTCCTGACTTTC
TRBD2 | few | TRBJ2-1 | TRBV5-1 | CASSSVTSGERDEQFF | TGCGCCAGCAGCTCCGTGACTAGCGGGGAGAGGGATGAGCAGTTCTTC
NA | few | TRBJ2-6 | TRBV5-1 | CASSLAGSGANVLTF | TGCGCCAGCAGCTTGGCGGGATCTGGGGCCAACGTCCTGACTTTC
NA | few | TRBJ1-2 | TRBV7-2 | CASSQQGSNYGYTF | TGTGCCAGCAGCCAACAGGGTTCAAACTATGGCTACACCTTC
NA | NA | TRBJ2-7 | TRBV30 | CAWSGSGDHYEQYF | TGTGCCTGGAGTGGTTCAGGGGATCACTACGAGCAGTACTTC
TRBD1 | NA | TRBJ2-7 | TRBV7-9 | CASSRTGYEQYF | TGTGCCAGCAGCAGGACAGGCTACGAGCAGTACTTC
NA | few | TRBJ1-5 | TRBV19 | CASTDSLNQPQHF | TGTGCCAGTACCGACAGTCTGAATCAGCCCCAGCATTTT
NA | NA | TRBJ1-4 | TRBV28 | CATFYEKLFF | TGTGCCACCTTCTATGAAAAACTGTTTTTT
NA | NA | TRBJ1-2 | TRBV5-1 | CASSFGQLYGYTF | TGCGCCAGCAGCTTCGGACAGCTCTATGGCTACACCTTC
NA | NA | TRBJ1-2 | TRBV4-1 | CASSQQGLSYGYTF | TGCGCCAGCAGCCAACAGGGGCTAAGCTATGGCTACACCTTC
TRBD1 | NA | TRBJ1-1 | TRBV7-2 | CASSPGGRLNTEAFF | TGTGCCAGCAGTCCAGGGGGGAGGTTGAACACTGAAGCTTTCTTT
NA | NA | TRBJ1-2 | TRBV30 | CAWSVLREGGYTF | TGTGCCTGGAGTGTACTCAGGGAGGGTGGCTACACCTTC
NA | few | TRBJ2-7 | TRBV15 | CATSRDKEGRLYEQYF | TGTGCCACCAGCAGAGATAAGGAGGGGAGGCTTTACGAGCAGTACTTC
NA | few | TRBJ1-1 | TRBV9 | CASSVGSGGTEAFF | TGTGCCAGCAGCGTAGGTTCGGGGGGCACTGAAGCTTTCTTT
TRBD2 | NA | TRBJ2-1 | TRBV28 | CASPPGLAGGMLNEQFF | TGTGCCAGTCCCCCCGGACTAGCGGGAGGAATGCTCAATGAGCAGTTCTTC
NA | NA | TRBJ1-1 | TRBV5-1 | CASSSFGGDTEAFF | TGCGCCAGCAGCTCTTTTGGGGGGGACACTGAAGCTTTCTTT
NA | few | TRBJ1-5 | TRBV5-6 | CASSRGLRSNQPQHF | TGTGCCAGCAGTCGGGGACTCCGAAGCAATCAGCCCCAGCATTTT
NA | NA | TRBJ1-6 | TRBV9 | CASSVAERGRTNSPLHF | TGTGCCAGCAGCGTAGCAGAAAGGGGTAGGACTAATTCACCCCTCCACTTT
NA | NA | TRBJ2-1 | TRBV5-1 | CASSLVAGSSYNEQFF | TGCGCCAGCAGCTTGGTGGCGGGGAGCTCCTACAATGAGCAGTTCTTC
TRBD2 | NA | TRBJ2-1 | TRBV28 | CASTPRRLAKGEQFF | TGTGCCAGCACCCCAAGGAGACTAGCGAAGGGGGAGCAGTTCTTC
TRBD1 | NA | TRBJ2-2 | TRBV11-3 | CASSPGTGQDYGGELFF | TGTGCCAGCAGCCCCGGGACAGGGCAAGATTACGGCGGGGAGCTGTTTTTT
NA | NA | TRBJ1-6 | TRBV27 | CASSHRVGDSPLHF | TGTGCCAGCAGCCACAGGGTCGGGGATTCACCCCTCCACTTT
TRBD2 | NA | TRBJ2-1 | TRBV30 | CASSTSAYNEQFF | TGTGCCTCTTCGACTAGCGCTTACAATGAGCAGTTCTTC
TRBD1 | few | TRBJ2-4 | TRBV5-1 | CASSLSTGQKNIQYF | TGCGCCAGCAGCCTTTCGACAGGGCAGAAAAACATTCAGTACTTC
NA | few | TRBJ2-1 | TRBV4-1 | CASPRRDRYNEQFF | TGCGCCAGCCCCCGGCGGGACAGATACAATGAGCAGTTCTTC
NA | NA | TRBJ1-2 | TRBV9 | CASSAESYGYTF | TGTGCCAGCAGCGCAGAATCATATGGCTACACCTTC